The TCR beta chain under discussion was sequenced for a study of shared clonotypes between healthy human individuals. The run depth of the assay was deep. The repertoire was sequenced with immunoSEQ multiplex PCR; TCRdb's copy has only in-frame clones and lacks some. The repertoire includes 1,400,000 or so clones, approximately 98.5% of them detected once, and approximately 0.4% sits in the top ten. This clone showed up just once. This CDR3 comprises 14 residues. Losses at the gene ends were 1 base for V and 7 bases for J; bases not matched to a gene: 6. Germline V gene data show CDR1 as MDHEN and CDR2 as SYDVKM.

The sequence came from a young man in good health. What was sequenced was naive CD4+ T cells sorted from blood. The subset here: CD45RA+ positively selected. The V call is TRBV28, the J call TRBJ1-1; 7 nucleotides line up with TRBD1. CDR3 protein: CASSLYRRDSEAFF. As DNA, the CDR3 is TGTGCCAGCAGTTTATATCGCCGGGACAGTGAAGCTTTCTTT.